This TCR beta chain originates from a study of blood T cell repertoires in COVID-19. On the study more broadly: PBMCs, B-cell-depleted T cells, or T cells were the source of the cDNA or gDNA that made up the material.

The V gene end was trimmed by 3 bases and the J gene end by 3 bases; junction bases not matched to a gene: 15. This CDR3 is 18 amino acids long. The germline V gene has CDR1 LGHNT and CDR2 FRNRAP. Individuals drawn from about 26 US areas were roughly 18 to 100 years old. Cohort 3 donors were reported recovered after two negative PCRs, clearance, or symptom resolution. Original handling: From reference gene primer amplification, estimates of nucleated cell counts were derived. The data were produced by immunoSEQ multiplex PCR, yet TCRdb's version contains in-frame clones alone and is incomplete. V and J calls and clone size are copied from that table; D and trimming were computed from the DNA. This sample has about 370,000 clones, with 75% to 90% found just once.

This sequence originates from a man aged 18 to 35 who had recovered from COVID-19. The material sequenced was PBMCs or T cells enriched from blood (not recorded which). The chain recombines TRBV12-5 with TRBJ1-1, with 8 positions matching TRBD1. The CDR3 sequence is CASGFPPSGGPVDTEAFF. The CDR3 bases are TGTGCTAGTGGTTTCCCTCCCTCAGGGGGCCCGGTGGACACTGAAGCTTTCTTT.